A selection of T cell receptor beta chains follows, all from one sample in a study of OX40 agonist ivuxolimab in advanced cancers. Libraries were prepared by immunoSEQ multiplex PCR; TCRdb keeps only in-frame clonotypes and omits some of them. The table lists more than 50,000 clones, about 94% of them singletons, with approximately 18% in the top ten. Sequenced here: CD4+ or CD8+ T cells sorted from blood, sampled in a trial of the OX40 agonist ivuxolimab. The receptor source for this set is an adult with an advanced solid tumor such as melanoma, head and neck, liver or kidney cancer. CDR3s include the opening cysteine and the closing phenylalanine or tryptophan. Each record gives: J gene, clone size, V gene, CDR3 protein. Clone size appears in some rows only: once, few, many, or a class for an expanded clone.

>TRBJ2-7|-|TRBV5-4
CASSFQTGSTYEQYF
>TRBJ2-7|-|TRBV13
CASSRAGTGSSYEQYF
>TRBJ1-1|few|TRBV15
CATSRDRQGRTEAFF
>TRBJ1-5|-|TRBV7-2
CASSQEAGNNQPQHF
>TRBJ2-2|-|TRBV5-1
CAREGGGELFF
>TRBJ2-3|-|TRBV9
CASSGNGLADTDTQYF
>TRBJ2-3|-|TRBV4-1
CASNDHSSPDTQYF
>TRBJ1-4|once|TRBV6-1
CAGNRAPNEKLFF
>TRBJ1-1|-|TRBV25-1
CASSQLTGLDTEAFF
>TRBJ2-7|-|TRBV27
CASSSGSSYEQYF
>TRBJ2-7|-|TRBV7-9
CASSLAKYGDNYEQYF
>TRBJ1-2|few|TRBV7-8
CASSSTQGVGYTF
>TRBJ1-2|-|TRBV7-8
CASSSAGPFYGYTF
>TRBJ2-7|-|TRBV19
CASSTRGRRSYEQYF
>TRBJ2-3|-|TRBV28
CASSLQGGLTDTQYF
>TRBJ1-2|-|TRBV27
CASSLAGQRIYGYTF
>TRBJ2-7|-|TRBV5-1
CASSLGGQPLYEQYF
>TRBJ1-5|-|TRBV4-1
CASSHVVDTAGNQPQHF
>TRBJ2-7|-|TRBV9
CASSFRDTYEQYF
>TRBJ2-7|-|TRBV19
CASSIFGALENSYEQYF
>TRBJ2-7|-|TRBV30
CAWSFGSGEQYF
>TRBJ1-5|-|TRBV7-9
CASPIRSGGIQPQHF
>TRBJ1-1|-|TRBV6-4
CASSDSPGGNTEAFF
>TRBJ1-2|once|TRBV28
CASSKTALGQGINYGYTF
>TRBJ2-1|-|TRBV9
CASSPPGSGSYNEQFF
>TRBJ1-2|-|TRBV27
CASSLRTGNYGYTF
>TRBJ2-7|once|TRBV7-8
CASSRGARVDRYEQYF
>TRBJ2-1|once|TRBV7-8
CASSFRNEQFF
>TRBJ1-1|-|TRBV29-1
CSGMGGQVGAEAFF
>TRBJ2-3|-|TRBV30
CAWNIAGGVDTQYF
>TRBJ2-2|-|TRBV6-6
CASSSSNTGELFF
>TRBJ2-7|-|TRBV11-2
CASSTGTTYEQYF
>TRBJ2-1|-|TRBV15
CATSRPTGEGEQFF
>TRBJ1-3|-|TRBV13
CASSLGWYGQSLGNTIYF
>TRBJ2-1|-|TRBV5-6
CASSPTGTSGGLEQFF
>TRBJ2-7|-|TRBV13
CASSRGTLSIYGQYF
>TRBJ2-5|-|TRBV4-3
CASSQGTSGIAETQYF
>TRBJ2-7|-|TRBV10-3
CAISEGIGGSYEQYF
>TRBJ2-7|-|TRBV30
CAWSRTGVPYEQYF
>TRBJ1-5|-|TRBV6-5
CASSPQGYSNQPRHF
>TRBJ2-7|-|TRBV7-2
CASSSRTSGVYSYEQYF
>TRBJ1-1|-|TRBV10-3
CAISESREAFF
>TRBJ2-7|-|TRBV2
CASTPRWADEQYF